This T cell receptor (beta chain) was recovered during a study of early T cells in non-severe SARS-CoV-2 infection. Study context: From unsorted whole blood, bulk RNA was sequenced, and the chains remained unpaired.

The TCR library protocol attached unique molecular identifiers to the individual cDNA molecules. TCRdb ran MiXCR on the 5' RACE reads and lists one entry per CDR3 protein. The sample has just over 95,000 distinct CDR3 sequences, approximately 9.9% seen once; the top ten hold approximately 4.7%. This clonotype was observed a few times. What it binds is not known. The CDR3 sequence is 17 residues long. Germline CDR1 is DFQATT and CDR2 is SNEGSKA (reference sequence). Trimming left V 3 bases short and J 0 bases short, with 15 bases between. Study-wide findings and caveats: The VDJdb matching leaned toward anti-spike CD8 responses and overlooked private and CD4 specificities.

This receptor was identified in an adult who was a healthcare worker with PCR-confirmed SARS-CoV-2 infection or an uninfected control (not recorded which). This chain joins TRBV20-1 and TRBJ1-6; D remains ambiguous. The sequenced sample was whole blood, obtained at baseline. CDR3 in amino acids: CSASTTIQSSYNSPLHF. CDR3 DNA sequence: TGCAGTGCTAGCACGACGATACAAAGCTCCTATAATTCACCCCTCCACTTT.